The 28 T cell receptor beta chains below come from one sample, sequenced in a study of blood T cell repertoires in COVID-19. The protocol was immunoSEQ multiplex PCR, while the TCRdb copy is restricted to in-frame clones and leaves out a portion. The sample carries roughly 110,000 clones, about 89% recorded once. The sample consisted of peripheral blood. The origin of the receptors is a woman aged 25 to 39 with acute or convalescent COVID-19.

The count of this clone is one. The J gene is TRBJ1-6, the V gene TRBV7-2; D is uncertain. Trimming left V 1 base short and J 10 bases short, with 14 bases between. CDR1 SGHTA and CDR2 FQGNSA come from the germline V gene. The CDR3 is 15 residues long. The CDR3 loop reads CASSLDLSGSSPLHF. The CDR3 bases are TGTGCCAGCAGCTTAGATTTGTCCGGGAGCTCACCCCTCCACTTT.

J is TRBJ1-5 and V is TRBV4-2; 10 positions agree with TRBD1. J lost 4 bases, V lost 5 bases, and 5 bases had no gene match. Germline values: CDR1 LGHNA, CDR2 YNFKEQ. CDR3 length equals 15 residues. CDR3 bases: TGTGCCAGCAGCTCGGGACAGGGGACTAATCAGCCCCAGCATTTT. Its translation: CASSSGQGTNQPQHF.

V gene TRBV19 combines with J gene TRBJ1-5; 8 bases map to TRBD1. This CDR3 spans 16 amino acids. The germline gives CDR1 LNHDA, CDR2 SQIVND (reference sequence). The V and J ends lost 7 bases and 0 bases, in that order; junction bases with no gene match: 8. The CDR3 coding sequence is TGTGCCAGTAAAACGGACAGGGCTTATAGCAATCAGCCCCAGCATTTT. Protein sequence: CASKTDRAYSNQPQHF.

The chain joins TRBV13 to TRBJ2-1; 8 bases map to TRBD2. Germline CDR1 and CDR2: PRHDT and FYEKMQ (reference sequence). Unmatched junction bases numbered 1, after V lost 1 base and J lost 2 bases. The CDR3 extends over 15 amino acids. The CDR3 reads CASSLVGGAYNEQFF. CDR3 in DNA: TGTGCCAGCAGCTTAGTCGGGGGGGCCTACAATGAGCAGTTCTTC.

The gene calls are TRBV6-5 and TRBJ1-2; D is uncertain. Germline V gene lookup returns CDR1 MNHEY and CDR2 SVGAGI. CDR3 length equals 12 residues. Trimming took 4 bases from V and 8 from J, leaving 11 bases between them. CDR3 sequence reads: CASSSLVEGYTF. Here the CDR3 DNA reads TGTGCCAGCAGTTCCCTGGTGGAGGGCTACACCTTC.

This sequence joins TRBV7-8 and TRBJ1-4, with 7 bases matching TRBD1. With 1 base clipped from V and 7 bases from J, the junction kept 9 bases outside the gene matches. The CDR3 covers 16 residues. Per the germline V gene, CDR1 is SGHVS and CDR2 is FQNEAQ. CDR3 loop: CASSLDTGAGGEKLFF. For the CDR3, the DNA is TGTGCCAGCAGCTTAGACACAGGGGCAGGTGGTGAAAAACTGTTTTTT. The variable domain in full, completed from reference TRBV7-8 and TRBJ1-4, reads GAGVSQSPRYKVAKRGQDVALRCDPISGHVSLFWYQQALGQGPEFLTYFQNEAQLDKSGLPSDRFFAERPEGSVSTLKIQRTQQEDSAVYLCASSLDTGAGGEKLFFGSGTQLSVL.

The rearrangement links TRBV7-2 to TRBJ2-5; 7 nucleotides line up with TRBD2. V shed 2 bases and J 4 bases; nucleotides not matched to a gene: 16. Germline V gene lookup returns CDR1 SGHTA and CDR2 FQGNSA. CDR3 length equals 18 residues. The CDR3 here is CASSLRISSPPGGETQYF. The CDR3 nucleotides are TGTGCCAGCAGCTTACGTATCTCATCACCACCGGGGGGAGAGACCCAGTACTTC.

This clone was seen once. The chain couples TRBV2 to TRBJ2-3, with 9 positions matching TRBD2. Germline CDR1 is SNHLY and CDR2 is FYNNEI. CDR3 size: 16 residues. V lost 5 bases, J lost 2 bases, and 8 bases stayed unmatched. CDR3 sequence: CASSNGLAGNTDTQYF. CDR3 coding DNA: TGTGCCAGCAGTAATGGGCTAGCGGGGAACACAGATACGCAGTATTTT.

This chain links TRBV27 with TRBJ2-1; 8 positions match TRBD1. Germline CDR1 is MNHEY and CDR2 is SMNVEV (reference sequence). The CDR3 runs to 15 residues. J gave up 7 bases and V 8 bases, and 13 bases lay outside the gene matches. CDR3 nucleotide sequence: TGTGCCAGCCCCGGGGGTGGACAGGGTGGAAATGAGCAGTTCTTC. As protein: CASPGGGQGGNEQFF.

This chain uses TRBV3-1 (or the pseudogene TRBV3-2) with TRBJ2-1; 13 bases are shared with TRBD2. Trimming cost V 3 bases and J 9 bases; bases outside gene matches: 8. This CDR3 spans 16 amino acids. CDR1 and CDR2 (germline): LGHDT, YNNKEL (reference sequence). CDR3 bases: TGTGCCAGCAGCCATTATGGACTAGCGGGAGCTCGTGAGCAGTTCTTC. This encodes CASSHYGLAGAREQFF.

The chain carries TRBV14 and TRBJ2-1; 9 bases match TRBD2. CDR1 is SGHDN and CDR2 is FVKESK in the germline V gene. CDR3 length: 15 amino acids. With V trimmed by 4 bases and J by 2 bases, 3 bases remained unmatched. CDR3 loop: CASSLRGGPYNEQFF. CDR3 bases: TGTGCCAGCAGCCTGCGGGGGGGACCCTACAATGAGCAGTTCTTC.

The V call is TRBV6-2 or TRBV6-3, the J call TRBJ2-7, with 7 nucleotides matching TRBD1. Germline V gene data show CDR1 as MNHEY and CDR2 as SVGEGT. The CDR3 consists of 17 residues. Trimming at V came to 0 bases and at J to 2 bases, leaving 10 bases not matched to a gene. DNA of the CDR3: TGTGCCAGCAGTTACTCATCCTCGAGGGACAGTACCTACGAGCAGTACTTC. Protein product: CASSYSSSRDSTYEQYF.

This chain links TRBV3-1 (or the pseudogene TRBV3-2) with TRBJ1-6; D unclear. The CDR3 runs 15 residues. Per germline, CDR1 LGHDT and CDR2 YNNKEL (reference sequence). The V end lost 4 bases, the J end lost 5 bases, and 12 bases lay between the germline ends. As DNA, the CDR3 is TGTGCCAGCAGCCCCGGGTCGGCCCATAATTCACCCCTCCACTTT. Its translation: CASSPGSAHNSPLHF.

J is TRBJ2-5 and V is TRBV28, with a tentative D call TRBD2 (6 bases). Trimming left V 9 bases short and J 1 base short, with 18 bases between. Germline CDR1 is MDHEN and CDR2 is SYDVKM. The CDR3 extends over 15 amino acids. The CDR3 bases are TGTGCCAGTCAGGGACCGGGAGTCGGCCAAGAGACCCAGTACTTC. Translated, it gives CASQGPGVGQETQYF. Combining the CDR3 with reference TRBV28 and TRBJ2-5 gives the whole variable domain DVKVTQSSRYLVKRTGEKVFLECVQDMDHENMFWYRQDPGLGLRLIYFSYDVKMKEKGDIPEGYSVSREKKERFSLILESASTNQTSMYLCASQGPGVGQETQYFGPGTRLLVL.

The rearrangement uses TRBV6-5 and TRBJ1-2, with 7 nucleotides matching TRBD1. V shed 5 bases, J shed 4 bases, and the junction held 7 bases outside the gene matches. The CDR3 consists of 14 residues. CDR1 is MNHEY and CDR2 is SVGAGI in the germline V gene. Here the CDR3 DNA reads TGTGCCAGCAGTCGACCGGGACAGATCTATGGCTACACCTTC. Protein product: CASSRPGQIYGYTF.

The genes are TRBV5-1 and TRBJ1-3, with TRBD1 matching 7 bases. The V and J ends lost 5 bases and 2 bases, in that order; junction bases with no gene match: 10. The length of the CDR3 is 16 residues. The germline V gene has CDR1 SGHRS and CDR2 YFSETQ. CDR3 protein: CASRRDTGVAGNTIYF. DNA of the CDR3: TGCGCCAGCAGGCGAGATACAGGGGTAGCTGGAAACACCATATATTTT.

DNA for the CDR3: TGTGCCAGCAGCTTAGTTAGCGGACCGCGTTTGAACACTGAAGCTTTCTTT. Encoded protein: CASSLVSGPRLNTEAFF. The chain combines TRBV11-2 with TRBJ1-1, with no clear D. There are 17 residues in the CDR3. With 1 base removed from V and 0 bases from J, the gap between germline ends came to 15 bases. Germline-derived CDR1 and CDR2 are SGHAT and FQNNGV.

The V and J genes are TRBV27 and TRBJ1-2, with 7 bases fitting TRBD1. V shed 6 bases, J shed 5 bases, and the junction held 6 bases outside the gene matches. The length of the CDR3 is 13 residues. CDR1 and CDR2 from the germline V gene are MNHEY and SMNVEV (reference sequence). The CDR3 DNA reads TGTGCCAGCAGACCGACAGGGTGGTATGGCTACACCTTC. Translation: CASRPTGWYGYTF.

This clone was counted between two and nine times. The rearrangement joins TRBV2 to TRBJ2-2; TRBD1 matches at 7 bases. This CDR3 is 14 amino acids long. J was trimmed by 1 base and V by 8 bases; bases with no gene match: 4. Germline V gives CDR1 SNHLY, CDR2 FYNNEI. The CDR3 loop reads CASQGELNTGELFF. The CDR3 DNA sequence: TGTGCCAGCCAGGGGGAGCTGAACACCGGGGAGCTGTTTTTT.

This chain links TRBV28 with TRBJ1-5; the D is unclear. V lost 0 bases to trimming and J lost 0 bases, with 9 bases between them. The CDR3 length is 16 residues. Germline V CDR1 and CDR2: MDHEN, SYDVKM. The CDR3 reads CASSLWAFNSNQPQHF. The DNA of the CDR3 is TGTGCCAGCAGTTTATGGGCATTCAATAGCAATCAGCCCCAGCATTTT.

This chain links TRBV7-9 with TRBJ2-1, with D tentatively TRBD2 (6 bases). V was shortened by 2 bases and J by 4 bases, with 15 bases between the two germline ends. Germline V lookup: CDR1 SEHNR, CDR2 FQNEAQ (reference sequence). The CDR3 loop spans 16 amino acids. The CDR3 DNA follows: TGTGCCAGCAGCTTAACGGGCGGGGTAAGGTACAATGAGCAGTTCTTC. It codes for CASSLTGGVRYNEQFF.

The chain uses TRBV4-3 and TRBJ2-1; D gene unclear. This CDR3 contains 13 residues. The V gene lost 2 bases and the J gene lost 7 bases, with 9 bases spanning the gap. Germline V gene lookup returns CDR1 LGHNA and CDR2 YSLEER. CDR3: CASSQTNGNEQFF. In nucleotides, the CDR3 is TGCGCCAGCAGCCAAACAAACGGGAATGAGCAGTTCTTC.

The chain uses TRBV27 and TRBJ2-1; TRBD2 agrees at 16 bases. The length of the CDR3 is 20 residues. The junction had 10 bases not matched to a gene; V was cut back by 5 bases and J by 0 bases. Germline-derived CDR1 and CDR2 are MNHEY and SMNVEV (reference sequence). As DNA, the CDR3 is TGTGCCAGCAGTCTAGCCGGGACTAGCGGGGGGGGACACTCCTACAATGAGCAGTTCTTC. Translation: CASSLAGTSGGGHSYNEQFF.

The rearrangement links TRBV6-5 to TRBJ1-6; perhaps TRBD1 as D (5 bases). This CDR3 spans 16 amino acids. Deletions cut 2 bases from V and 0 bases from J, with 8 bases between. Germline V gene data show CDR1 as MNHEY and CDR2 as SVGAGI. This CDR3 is CASSYRQSSYNSPLHF. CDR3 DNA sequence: TGTGCCAGCAGTTACAGACAGAGCTCCTATAATTCACCCCTCCACTTT.

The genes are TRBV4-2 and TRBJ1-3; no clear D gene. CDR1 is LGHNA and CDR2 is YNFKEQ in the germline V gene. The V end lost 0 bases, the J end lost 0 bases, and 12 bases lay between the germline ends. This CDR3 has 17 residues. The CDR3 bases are TGTGCCAGCAGCCAAGATCAGGCCAGAAGCTCTGGAAACACCATATATTTT. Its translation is CASSQDQARSSGNTIYF.

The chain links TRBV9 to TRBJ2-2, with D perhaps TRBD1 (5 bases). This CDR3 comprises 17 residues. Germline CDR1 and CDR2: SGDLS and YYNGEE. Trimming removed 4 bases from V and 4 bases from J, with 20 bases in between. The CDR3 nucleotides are TGTGCCAGCAGCACCCGCATTACGACAGAAGGCACCGGGGAGCTGTTTTTT. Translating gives CASSTRITTEGTGELFF.

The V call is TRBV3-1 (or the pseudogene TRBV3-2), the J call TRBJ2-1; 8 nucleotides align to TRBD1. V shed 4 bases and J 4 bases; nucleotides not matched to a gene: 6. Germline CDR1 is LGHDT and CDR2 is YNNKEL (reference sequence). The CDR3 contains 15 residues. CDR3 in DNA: TGTGCCAGCAGCCGAACAGGGGGAAGATACAATGAGCAGTTCTTC. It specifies CASSRTGGRYNEQFF.

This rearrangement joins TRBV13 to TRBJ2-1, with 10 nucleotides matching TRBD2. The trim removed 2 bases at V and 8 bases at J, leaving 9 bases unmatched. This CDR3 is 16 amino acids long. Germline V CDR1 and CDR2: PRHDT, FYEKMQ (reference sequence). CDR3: CASSLKVLAGVYEQFF. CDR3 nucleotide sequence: TGTGCCAGCAGCTTAAAGGTTCTAGCGGGAGTGTATGAGCAGTTCTTC.